This TCR beta chain was profiled in a study of T-cell reconstitution after alpha-beta-depleted transplantation in children. General study results and limits: There were reportedly several hundred expanded graft clones from which alpha-beta T cells came about two months after transplant. After one year, T-cell counts and TCRbeta diversity mostly came from new T cells.

Regarding this clonotype: Its antigen is as yet unknown.

A library of TCRbeta sequences, prepared with unique molecular identifiers, was generated. TCRdb independently ran MiXCR on the PCR reads; one entry per CDR3 protein. Of about 830,000 distinct CDR3 sequences listed, 16% were seen once; the top ten hold about 5%. Specimen: PBMCs, mostly from graft donor cells, collected 360 days after TCRalphabeta/CD19-depleted stem cell transplant. This clonotype originated in a male patient younger than 18 who had a stem cell transplant for acute lymphoblastic leukemia, so the T cells may come from the graft donor.

As DNA, the CDR3 is TGTGCCAGCTCACAACCGGGACAGGGGACGTACGAGCAGTACTTC. Amino acids: CASSQPGQGTYEQYF. V and J are TRBV18 and TRBJ2-7; 10 bases map to TRBD1. The CDR3 consists of 15 residues. Germline loops: CDR1 KGHSH, CDR2 LQKENI. Germline trimming cut 4 bases from V and 4 bases from J; bases unmatched to any gene: 7.